This T cell receptor (beta chain) is from a study of identical twins. Study-wide findings and caveats: Out-of-frame alpha sequences common to twins exhibited a surplus of low generation probability. A partial confounding effect on zero-insertion analyses could come from invariant MAIT and iNKT cells. The abundant beta clonotypes from cord blood had fewer insertions, and memory repertoires had none of this. Its conclusions, products of cross-sectional statistical analysis, did not come from following the same donors.

One entry per CDR3 protein results from TCRdb running MiXCR on the 5' RACE reads. The top ten clones hold about 0.94% of a sample with roughly 490,000 distinct CDR3 sequences, roughly an eighth of them seen once. The CDR3 length is 11 residues. The ends were cut back, 7 bases at V and 5 bases at J, with 3 bases in the middle. Germline V CDR1 and CDR2: SGHAT, FQNNGV. The sample holds many counts of this clonotype. Its antigen is still unknown. The same data also went into a second study, on yellow fever vaccine responses in identical twins.

This sequence originates from a woman between 18 and 29 years old in good health. The chain is built from TRBV11-2 and TRBJ2-6; no firm D call. The sample was CD4+ T cells sorted from blood. The CDR3 DNA reads as TGTGCCAGCACCCGGGCCAACGTCCTGACTTTC. It specifies CASTRANVLTF.